A selection of T cell receptor beta chains follows, all from one sample in a study of chemoradiotherapy in HPV16-positive cancers. The assay was immunoSEQ multiplex PCR, and TCRdb's table has in-frame clones only and misses some. The sample contains around 4,800 clones, around 86% of which appear only once. The sample consisted of tumor tissue, taken from a patient who underwent chemoradiotherapy. The source of these receptors is a human donor with HPV-associated anogenital cancer. Each CDR3 is given without its conserved first and last residue. Fields, in order: V gene, D gene, J gene, CDR3 protein. A D gene is named only where the DNA matches it firmly.

V: TRBV2; D: -; J: TRBJ1-5; CDR3: ASSETGSNQPQH
V: TRBV7-7; D: TRBD1; J: TRBJ2-1; CDR3: ASSLMAGTGDYNEQF
V: TRBV19; D: -; J: TRBJ2-1; CDR3: ASSIDRSGSYNEQF
V: TRBV6-5; D: -; J: TRBJ2-7; CDR3: ATRHDRPPYEQY
V: TRBV5-6; D: TRBD1; J: TRBJ1-4; CDR3: ASSLPIVQGESNEKLF
V: TRBV10-2; D: -; J: TRBJ2-3; CDR3: ASSPSRDTQY
V: TRBV4-3; D: -; J: TRBJ2-3; CDR3: ASSPTGGKVDTQY
V: TRBV21-1; D: -; J: TRBJ1-3; CDR3: ASRGLIQHARNTIY
V: TRBV7-2; D: TRBD2; J: TRBJ2-3; CDR3: ASSSTSGGAAATQY
V: TRBV28; D: TRBD2; J: TRBJ2-2; CDR3: ASSFGGFTGELF
V: TRBV2; D: -; J: TRBJ1-4; CDR3: ASRGRGGTNEKLF